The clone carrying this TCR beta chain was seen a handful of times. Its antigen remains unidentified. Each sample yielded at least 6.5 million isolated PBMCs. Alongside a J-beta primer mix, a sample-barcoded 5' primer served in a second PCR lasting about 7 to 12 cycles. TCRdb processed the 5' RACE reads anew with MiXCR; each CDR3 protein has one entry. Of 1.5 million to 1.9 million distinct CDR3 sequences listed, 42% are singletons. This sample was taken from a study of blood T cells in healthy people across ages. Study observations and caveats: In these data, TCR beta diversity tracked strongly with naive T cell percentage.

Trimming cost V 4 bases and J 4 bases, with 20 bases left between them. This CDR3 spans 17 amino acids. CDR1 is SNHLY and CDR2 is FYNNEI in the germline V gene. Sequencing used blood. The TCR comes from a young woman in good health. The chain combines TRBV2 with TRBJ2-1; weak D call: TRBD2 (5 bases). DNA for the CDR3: TGTGCCAGCAGTGGATATGGACTGGGCGGTTGGTACAATGAGCAGTTCTTC. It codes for CASSGYGLGGWYNEQFF.